The 29 T cell receptor beta chains presented below share a single source sample, sequenced in a study of OX40 agonist ivuxolimab in advanced cancers. Data came from immunoSEQ multiplex PCR; TCRdb stores just in-frame clones and leaves some out. Of approximately 74,000 clones listed, about 92% were seen once; the top ten hold 1.5% to 2%. Sequencing used CD4+ or CD8+ T cells sorted from blood, obtained in a trial of the OX40 agonist ivuxolimab. Receptor source: an adult with an advanced solid tumor such as melanoma, head and neck, liver or kidney cancer.

This chain uses TRBV7-9 with TRBJ2-4; tentatively, D is TRBD2 (6 bases). Trimming took 5 bases from V and 2 from J, leaving 19 bases between them. CDR1 and CDR2 (germline): SEHNR, FQNEAQ (reference sequence). This CDR3 region has 17 residues. CDR3 bases: TGTGCCAGCAGCCCCACCCCCGAGGGAGGCACCAAAAACATTCAGTACTTC. It codes for CASSPTPEGGTKNIQYF. Full variable domain (rest looked up from reference TRBV7-9 and TRBJ2-4): DTGVSQNPRHKITKRGQNVTFRCDPISEHNRLYWYRQTLGQGPEFLTYFQNEAQLEKSRLLSDRFSAERPKGSFSTLEIQRTEQGDSAMYLCASSPTPEGGTKNIQYFGAGTRLSVL.

The V gene is TRBV11-3, the J gene TRBJ1-2; D gene uncertain. CDR3 size: 13 residues. From germline, CDR1 is SGHNT and CDR2 YENEEA. Trimming removed 0 bases from V and 7 bases from J, with 9 bases in between. In DNA, the CDR3 is TGTGCCAGCAGCTTAGATATGACCAGTGGCTACACCTTC. Its protein is CASSLDMTSGYTF.

This rearrangement joins TRBV25-1 to TRBJ2-3, with a possible D match to TRBD2 (5 bases). The V gene's germline CDR1 is MGHDK and CDR2 SYGVNS. This CDR3 region has 14 residues. Trimming removed 5 bases from V and 4 bases from J, with 13 bases in between. CDR3 protein: CASSSGIGADTQYF. For the CDR3, the DNA is TGTGCCAGCAGTTCCGGGATTGGCGCAGATACGCAGTATTTT.

The V call is TRBV27, the J call TRBJ2-2; 7 bases align to TRBD1. The CDR3 totals 15 residues. The ends lost 2 bases at V and 4 bases at J; junction bases unmatched: 4. Germline CDR1 and CDR2: MNHEY and SMNVEV (reference sequence). CDR3 residues: CASSLEGAPTGELFF. The DNA of the CDR3 is TGTGCCAGCAGTTTAGAGGGGGCCCCCACCGGGGAGCTGTTTTTT.

This chain joins TRBV29-1 and TRBJ2-3; D possibly corresponds to TRBD1 (5 bases). The CDR3 is 13 residues long. Germline assignment: CDR1 SQVTM and CDR2 ANQGSEA. Trimming removed 3 bases from V and 4 bases from J, with 11 bases in between. CDR3 protein: CSVEQGVADTQYF. In nucleotides, the CDR3 is TGCAGCGTTGAGCAGGGCGTAGCAGATACGCAGTATTTT.

This clone was seen a single time. V is TRBV14 and J is TRBJ1-2, with D possibly TRBD1 on 6 matching bases. The CDR3 is made up of 16 amino acids. Germline loops: CDR1 SGHDN, CDR2 FVKESK. V lost 4 bases and J 0 bases, leaving 15 bases between the germline ends. The CDR3: CASSLRTVNSNYGYTF. DNA for the CDR3: TGTGCCAGCAGCCTCCGGACAGTCAATTCTAACTATGGCTACACCTTC. The variable domain in full, with the rest retrieved from reference TRBV14 and TRBJ1-2, is EAGVTQFPSHSVIEKGQTVTLRCDPISGHDNLYWYRRVMGKEIKFLLHFVKESKQDESGMPNNRFLAERTGGTYSTLKVQPAELEDSGVYFCASSLRTVNSNYGYTFGSGTRLTVV.

This clone has only a few counts. One junction end does not reproduce the germline sequence, and a read error may be involved. The J gene is TRBJ2-1, the V gene TRBV11-3; maybe TRBD1 (5 bases). This CDR3 has 16 amino acids. The germline CDR1 and CDR2 sequences are SGHNT and YENEEA. CDR3 bases: TGTGCCAGCAGCTTAGATGTTGCAGGGCCCTATAATGAGCAGTTCTTC. It specifies CASSLDVAGPYNEQFF. The variable domain in full, with the rest retrieved from reference TRBV11-3 and TRBJ2-1, is EAGVVQSPRYKIIEKKQPVAFWCNPISGHNTLYWYLQNLGQGPELLIRYENEEAVDDSQLPKDRFSAERLKGVDSTLKIQPAELGDSAVYLCASSLDVAGPYNEQFFGPGTRLTVL.

The chain recombines TRBV19 with TRBJ2-2; D unresolved. The CDR3 covers 14 residues. The germline V gene has CDR1 LNHDA and CDR2 SQIVND (reference sequence). Trimming took off 1 base at V and 7 bases at J, with 10 bases between the two ends. DNA of the CDR3: TGTGCCAGTAGTATAGCCCAGGCTCTCGGGGAGCTGTTTTTT. Its protein is CASSIAQALGELFF.

J is TRBJ2-3 and V is TRBV7-3; possibly TRBD2 for D (7 bases). V was clipped by 1 base and J by 6 bases, with 23 bases between them. The CDR3 has 18 amino acids. Germline V gene lookup returns CDR1 SGHTA and CDR2 FQGTGA. The chain's CDR3 is CASSLIAGARGANDTQYF. CDR3 bases: TGTGCCAGCAGCTTAATCGCGGGGGCCCGGGGGGCCAATGATACGCAGTATTTT.

Note on this clone: Other DNA sequences of this sample code for an identical CDR3. This chain connects TRBV19 to TRBJ2-7, with D maybe TRBD1 (5 bases). Germline lookup yields CDR1 LNHDA and CDR2 SQIVND (reference sequence). The V and J ends lost 4 bases and 1 base respectively, with 14 bases between them. The CDR3 loop spans 15 amino acids. The CDR3 loop reads CASSTLDRPSYEQYF. CDR3 DNA sequence: TGTGCCAGTAGTACTCTAGACAGACCTTCCTACGAGCAGTACTTC.

The J gene is TRBJ2-7, the V gene TRBV29-1; 11 nucleotides match TRBD1. The germline gives CDR1 SQVTM, CDR2 ANQGSEA. J lost 6 bases, V lost 5 bases, and 3 bases had no gene match. This CDR3 region has 12 residues. The CDR3 coding sequence is TGCAGCGTTTCCGGGACAGGGGGCGAGCAGTACTTC. Encoded protein: CSVSGTGGEQYF.

The CDR3 here is CASSSGAGRVYEQYF. The CDR3 coding sequence is TGTGCCAGCAGTTCCGGAGCGGGGAGGGTTTACGAGCAGTACTTC. The V call is TRBV28, the J call TRBJ2-7; the match to TRBD2 covers 7 bases. After removal of 4 bases from V and 4 bases from J, the junction contained 10 bases not matched to a gene. CDR1 is MDHEN, CDR2 SYDVKM, per germline. The CDR3 contains 15 residues.

The rearrangement joins TRBV20-1 to TRBJ2-3; D remains ambiguous. Germline V lookup: CDR1 DFQATT, CDR2 SNEGSKA (reference sequence). The V gene lost 5 bases and the J gene lost 1 base, with 4 bases spanning the gap. This CDR3 region has 11 residues. CDR3 protein: CSASGTDTQYF. In nucleotides, the CDR3 is TGCAGTGCTTCAGGCACAGATACGCAGTATTTT.

A remark on this clone: At one of its ends the junction is not consistent with the germline gene, which may arise from a read error. This chain connects TRBV11-2 to TRBJ2-5; D is unresolved. The germline V gene encodes CDR1 SGHAT and CDR2 FQNNGV. The CDR3 is 13 amino acids. The DNA of the CDR3 is TGTGCCAGCAGCTTTACTGAGCTTGAGAGCCAGTACTTC. Its protein is CASSFTELESQYF.

The chain recombines TRBV28 with TRBJ2-4; D is perhaps TRBD1 (5 bases). The CDR3 sequence is 14 residues long. With 3 bases removed from V and 4 bases from J, the gap between germline ends came to 10 bases. Germline CDR1 reads MDHEN; CDR2 reads SYDVKM. The CDR3 coding sequence is TGTGCCAGCAGTTTGGCAGGGCCTAAAAACATTCAGTACTTC. It translates to CASSLAGPKNIQYF.

The chain combines TRBV2 with TRBJ2-7; the D call may be TRBD1 or TRBD2 (5 bases each). This CDR3 is built from 12 residues. V lost 4 bases and J lost 5, with 9 bases in between. Germline CDR1 SNHLY, CDR2 FYNNEI. The CDR3 DNA reads as TGTGCCAGCAGTGTTCTGGGGGACGAGCAGTACTTC. This translates into CASSVLGDEQYF. The whole variable domain, remainder taken from reference TRBV2 and TRBJ2-7, is EPEVTQTPSHQVTQMGQEVILRCVPISNHLYFYWYRQILGQKVEFLVSFYNNEISEKSEIFDDQFSVERPDGSNFTLKIRSTKLEDSAMYFCASSVLGDEQYFGPGTRLTVT.

This chain links TRBV7-6 with TRBJ2-1; 10 bases align to TRBD2. Germline CDR1 SGHVS, CDR2 FNYEAQ. The CDR3 sequence is 15 residues long. Trimming at V came to 5 bases and at J to 6 bases, leaving 7 bases not matched to a gene. The CDR3: CASSTGTSEVNEQFF. The CDR3 nucleotides are TGTGCCAGCAGCACAGGGACTAGCGAGGTCAATGAGCAGTTCTTC.

Of note for this clone: Other nucleotide sequences from this sample produce the same CDR3. The chain carries TRBV18 and TRBJ2-3; a possible D gene is TRBD1 (6 bases). Germline V lookup: CDR1 KGHSH, CDR2 LQKENI. V lost 2 bases and J 0 bases, leaving 6 bases between the germline ends. This CDR3 region has 14 residues. CDR3 DNA: TGTGCCAGCTCACCAGGACAGAGCACAGATACGCAGTATTTT. This encodes CASSPGQSTDTQYF.

This sequence joins TRBV28 and TRBJ1-3; D uncertain. Trimming took off 4 bases at V and 3 bases at J, with 7 bases between the two ends. Germline V gene sequence: CDR1 MDHEN, CDR2 SYDVKM. The CDR3 runs to 13 residues. The DNA for the CDR3 is TGTGCCAGCAGTTCCTGGGGTGGAAACACCATATATTTT. Amino acids: CASSSWGGNTIYF.

This rearrangement joins TRBV11-2 to TRBJ1-2, with a possible D match to TRBD1 (5 bases). The CDR3 is 13 amino acids. V shed 4 bases and J shed 7 bases, with 13 bases lying between them. Germline V gene sequence: CDR1 SGHAT, CDR2 FQNNGV. CDR3 in amino acids: CASSSAGSVGYTF. Written as DNA, the CDR3 is TGTGCCAGCAGCTCGGCAGGGAGTGTTGGCTACACCTTC.

The rearrangement joins TRBV7-2 to TRBJ2-1; D not resolved. Trimming cost V 2 bases and J 0 bases, with 8 bases left between them. This CDR3 region has 15 residues. The germline V gene encodes CDR1 SGHTA and CDR2 FQGNSA. The CDR3 here is CASSLIRSSYNEQFF. The CDR3 nucleotides read TGTGCCAGCAGCTTAATACGGAGCTCCTACAATGAGCAGTTCTTC.

This clone is a singleton in its sample. The DNA for the CDR3 is TGTGCCAGCAACAGGGCTCGCAACGAGCAGTACTTC. The encoded protein is CASNRARNEQYF. The chain couples TRBV2 to TRBJ2-7; D may be TRBD1 (6 bases). This CDR3 is 12 amino acids long. The V gene's germline CDR1 is SNHLY and CDR2 FYNNEI. V lost 7 bases to trimming and J lost 5 bases, with 12 bases between them.

The CDR3 DNA follows: TGCGCCAGCAGCTTTAACGCCGACACTGAAGCTTTCTTT. It encodes CASSFNADTEAFF. The rearrangement joins TRBV5-1 to TRBJ1-1, with D hard to call. This CDR3 spans 13 amino acids. The germline V and J ends were trimmed by 2 bases and 3 bases, with 8 bases remaining between them. Germline CDR1 SGHRS, CDR2 YFSETQ.

The V and J genes are TRBV4-2 and TRBJ2-3; D tentatively fits TRBD1 or TRBD2 (5 bases each). CDR1 is LGHNA, CDR2 YNFKEQ, per germline. V was shortened by 4 bases and J by 3 bases, with 17 bases between the two germline ends. The CDR3 contains 16 residues. In nucleotides, the CDR3 is TGTGCCAGCAGCCGCGCCCCCAGGGAGCGGACAGATACGCAGTATTTT. This sequence encodes CASSRAPRERTDTQYF.

J is TRBJ2-7 and V is TRBV4-1; tentative D call: TRBD2 (5 bases). The CDR3 has 16 amino acids. Germline assignment: CDR1 MGHRA and CDR2 YSYEKL. V lost 1 base and J 2 bases, leaving 15 bases between the germline ends. The CDR3 is CASSQGRLSQAYEQYF. Written as DNA, the CDR3 is TGCGCCAGCAGCCAAGGGAGGCTCAGCCAGGCCTACGAGCAGTACTTC.

The chain is built from TRBV5-1 and TRBJ2-3; 9 bases fit TRBD2. This CDR3 spans 15 amino acids. Germline V gives CDR1 SGHRS, CDR2 YFSETQ. Trimming at V came to 6 bases and at J to 6 bases, leaving 11 bases not matched to a gene. The CDR3 loop reads CASNPRAGGADTQYF. The CDR3 DNA reads as TGCGCCAGCAATCCCAGAGCGGGGGGAGCGGATACGCAGTATTTT.

The chain recombines TRBV19 with TRBJ2-4, with 8 positions matching TRBD2. Germline CDR1 LNHDA, CDR2 SQIVND (reference sequence). Losses at the gene ends were 1 base for V and 2 bases for J; bases not matched to a gene: 10. This CDR3 is built from 18 residues. The CDR3 here is CASSIALLAEPTKNIQYF. DNA of the CDR3: TGTGCCAGTAGTATAGCCCTACTAGCGGAGCCTACCAAAAACATTCAGTACTTC.

The CDR3 protein is CASSLRTQGTDTQYF. The CDR3 DNA sequence: TGTGCCAGCAGCTTAAGGACACAAGGCACAGATACGCAGTATTTT. This chain links TRBV7-2 with TRBJ2-3; D might be TRBD1 (5 bases). This CDR3 region has 15 residues. The germline V gene encodes CDR1 SGHTA and CDR2 FQGNSA. Trimming took 2 bases from V and 1 from J, leaving 10 bases between them.

The V and J genes are TRBV5-1 and TRBJ1-1; D not resolved. Germline assignment: CDR1 SGHRS and CDR2 YFSETQ. V was shortened by 0 bases and J by 10 bases, with 10 bases between the two germline ends. The CDR3 is made up of 12 amino acids. CDR3: CASSLVGEVAFF. DNA of the CDR3: TGCGCCAGCAGCTTGGTCGGAGAGGTAGCTTTCTTT.